This paragraph covers one TCR beta chain sequence. The data were obtained in a study of blood T cell repertoires in COVID-19. In the authors' methods: The assay estimated nucleated cells by amplifying reference gene primers. Only in-frame clones appear in the TCRdb table, and some are missing; sequencing was by immunoSEQ multiplex PCR. V and J calls and clone size come straight from that table; D and trimming were deduced from the DNA. The sample consists of around 140,000 clones, around nine tenths of them appearing once. V was pared by 3 bases and J by 2 bases, with 4 bases of the junction left unmatched. Per germline, CDR1 SGDLS and CDR2 YYNGEE. CDR3 size: 15 residues.

Sequencing was done on a sample of peripheral blood. The chain couples TRBV9 to TRBJ1-3; the match to TRBD1 covers 8 bases. The clonotype was recovered from a woman in her seventies with COVID-19, enrolled during active disease. CDR3 loop: CASSAEDRAGNTIYF. CDR3 bases: TGTGCCAGCAGCGCCGAGGACAGGGCTGGAAACACCATATATTTT.